These T cell receptor beta chains were read from a single sample in a study of glioma-infiltrating T cells. TCRdb itself ran the multiplex PCR reads through MiXCR, one entry per CDR3 protein. Of more than 110,000 distinct CDR3 sequences in the sample, about 39% are singletons; the top ten hold roughly a fifth. Sequences were obtained from glioma tissue, nonneoplastic brain tissue, or PBMCs (not recorded which). The receptor source for this set is a human donor with low-grade glioma or glioblastoma, undergoing nonglioma brain surgery, or in good health (not recorded which). The CDR3 runs from the conserved cysteine through the conserved F or W. D genes are given only for firm matches. Clone size, where shown, is once, few, many, or a class for clones that have expanded.

TRBV24-1,NA,TRBJ1-5,NA,CATSGTGHNQPQHF,TGTGCCACCAGTGGTACAGGGCACAATCAGCCCCAGCATTTT
TRBV7-2,few,TRBJ2-5,TRBD1,CASSLTGEETQYF,TGTGCCAGCAGCCTCACAGGGGAAGAGACCCAGTACTTC
TRBV20-1,NA,TRBJ2-5,TRBD2,CSARVGAGQETQYF,TGCAGTGCTAGAGTGGGAGCGGGGCAAGAGACCCAGTACTTC
TRBV2,NA,TRBJ1-5,NA,CASSQGRINQPQHF,TGTGCCAGCAGCCAGGGACGGATAAATCAGCCCCAGCATTTT
TRBV6-2/TRBV6-3,NA,TRBJ1-1,NA,CASSYTEAPNTEAFF,TGTGCCAGCAGTTACACGGAGGCGCCAAACACTGAAGCTTTCTTT
TRBV20-1,few,TRBJ1-1,NA,CSVVGGTEAFF,TGCAGTGTTGTGGGGGGAACTGAAGCTTTCTTT
TRBV27,few,TRBJ2-2,NA,CASSLPGAGELFF,TGTGCCAGCAGTTTACCGGGCGCCGGGGAGCTGTTTTTT
TRBV20-1,few,TRBJ2-1,NA,CSSNRDLEQFF,TGCAGTAGTAACAGGGATTTAGAGCAGTTCTTC
TRBV24-1,few,TRBJ2-1,NA,CATSAPGSYNEQFF,TGTGCCACCAGTGCTCCGGGCTCCTACAATGAGCAGTTCTTC
TRBV4-3,few,TRBJ1-2,NA,CASSQDLEFRGYTF,TGCGCCAGCAGCCAAGATCTGGAGTTCCGTGGCTACACCTTC
TRBV2,NA,TRBJ2-1,TRBD2,CASSAGTSGRNEQFF,TGTGCCAGCAGTGCCGGGACTAGCGGGAGGAATGAGCAGTTCTTC
TRBV24-1,NA,TRBJ2-7,TRBD2,CATSDSTSGTYEQYF,TGTGCCACCAGTGATTCTACTAGCGGAACTTACGAGCAGTACTTC
TRBV20-1,NA,TRBJ2-1,NA,CSARDSLAEQFF,TGCAGTGCTAGAGATTCCCTAGCCGAGCAGTTCTTC
TRBV20-1,NA,TRBJ1-1,NA,CSARKGNTEAFF,TGCAGTGCTAGGAAAGGGAACACTGAAGCTTTCTTT
TRBV24-1,NA,TRBJ2-5,NA,CATRGTEEAQYF,TGTGCTACCCGGGGGACAGAAGAGGCCCAGTACTTC
TRBV28,NA,TRBJ2-5,NA,CASSIPRLVRETQYF,TGTGCCAGCAGTATCCCGAGACTAGTCAGAGAGACCCAGTACTTC
TRBV20-1,medium-sized,TRBJ2-7,NA,CSARDQDLYEQYF,TGCAGTGCTAGAGATCAAGACCTCTACGAGCAGTACTTC
TRBV2,few,TRBJ2-3,TRBD2,CASKPGLAGYTDTQYF,TGTGCCAGCAAGCCGGGACTAGCGGGATACACAGATACGCAGTATTTT
TRBV15,NA,TRBJ2-4,NA,CATSKGQLAKNIQYF,TGTGCCACCAGCAAAGGACAGCTAGCCAAAAACATTCAGTACTTC
TRBV27,NA,TRBJ1-1,NA,CASSFTTEAFF,TGTGCCAGCAGTTTTACTACTGAAGCTTTCTTT
TRBV15,NA,TRBJ1-2,TRBD1,CATSRSGQSYGYTF,TGTGCCACCAGCAGGTCGGGACAGTCCTATGGCTACACCTTC
TRBV20-1,NA,TRBJ2-3,NA,CSASNLGLSSTDTQYF,TGCAGTGCTAGTAATCTTGGCTTATCTAGCACAGATACGCAGTATTTT
TRBV19,NA,TRBJ2-7,NA,CASRFEQYF,TGTGCCAGTAGGTTCGAGCAGTACTTC
TRBV4-3,few,TRBJ2-3,NA,CASSQGTASTDTQYF,TGCGCCAGCAGCCAAGGGACCGCTAGCACAGATACGCAGTATTTT
TRBV6-2/TRBV6-3,NA,TRBJ2-1,TRBD1,CASRGFAAGGYNEQFF,TGTGCCAGCAGGGGCTTCGCGGCAGGGGGCTACAATGAGCAGTTCTTC
TRBV2,NA,TRBJ2-1,TRBD2,CASSELAGAGEQFF,TGTGCCAGCAGTGAGTTAGCGGGAGCGGGCGAGCAGTTCTTC